Listed below are T cell receptor beta chains from one sample, sequenced in a study of T cells in Graves' hyperthyroidism and ophthalmopathy. TCRdb re-called the multiplex PCR reads with MiXCR, one entry per CDR3 protein. The sample includes 250,000 to 300,000 distinct CDR3 sequences, approximately 15% of them seen just once. Sequencing was performed on blood. The receptors were gathered from a woman aged 40 to 50 with Graves' hyperthyroidism. Both conserved end residues are part of each CDR3.

J | V | CDR3
TRBJ1-5 | TRBV5-8 | CASSALGQPQHF
TRBJ2-7 | TRBV28 | CASSLRGFSSYEQYF
TRBJ1-1 | TRBV11-3 | CASSPNRDSWFF
TRBJ2-1 | TRBV7-9 | CASNRLAGGPGNEQFF
TRBJ2-1 | TRBV24-1 | CAPCKRAGGEQFF
TRBJ2-7 | TRBV19 | CASSNRDGSYEQYF
TRBJ1-1 | TRBV29-1 | CSVERSSNTEAFF
TRBJ2-1 | TRBV12-3/TRBV12-4 | CASSPSAGGPEQFF
TRBJ1-2 | TRBV29-1 | CSVERVQRGAHGYTF
TRBJ2-7 | TRBV12-3/TRBV12-4 | CASRSGTSSYEQYF